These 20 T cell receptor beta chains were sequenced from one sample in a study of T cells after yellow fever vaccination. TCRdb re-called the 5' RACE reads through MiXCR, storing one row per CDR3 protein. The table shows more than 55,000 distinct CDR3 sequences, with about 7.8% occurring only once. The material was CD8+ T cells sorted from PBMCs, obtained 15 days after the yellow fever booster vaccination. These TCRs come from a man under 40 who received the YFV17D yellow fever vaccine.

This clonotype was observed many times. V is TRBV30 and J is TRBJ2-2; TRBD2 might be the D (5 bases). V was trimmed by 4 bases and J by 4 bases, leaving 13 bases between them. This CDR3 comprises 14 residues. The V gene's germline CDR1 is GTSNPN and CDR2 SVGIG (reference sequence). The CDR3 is CAWNLGEPTGELFF. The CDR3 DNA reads TGTGCCTGGAACCTTGGGGAGCCCACCGGGGAGCTGTTTTTT.

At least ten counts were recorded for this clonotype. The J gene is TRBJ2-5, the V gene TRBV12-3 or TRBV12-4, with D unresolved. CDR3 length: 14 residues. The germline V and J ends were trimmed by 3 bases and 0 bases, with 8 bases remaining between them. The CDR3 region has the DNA TGTGCCAGCAGTTTGAGGCAGGACCAAGAGACCCAGTACTTC. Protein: CASSLRQDQETQYF.

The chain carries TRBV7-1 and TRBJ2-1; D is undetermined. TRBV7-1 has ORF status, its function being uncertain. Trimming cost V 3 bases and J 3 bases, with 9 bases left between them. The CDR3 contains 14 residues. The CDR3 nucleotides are TGTGCCAGCAGCTCCGGGCCAGTCTACAATGAGCAGTTCTTC. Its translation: CASSSGPVYNEQFF.

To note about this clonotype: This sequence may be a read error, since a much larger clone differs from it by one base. CDR3 amino acids: CASTSDKNTEAFF. The CDR3 coding sequence is TGTGCCAGCACCTCCGACAAGAACACTGAAGCTTTCTTT. The chain employs TRBV7-9 and TRBJ1-1; D call uncertain. The germline V gene encodes CDR1 SEHNR and CDR2 FQNEAQ (reference sequence). The CDR3 length is 13 residues. Trimming shortened V by 7 bases and J by 1 base, and 10 bases separated the two germline ends.

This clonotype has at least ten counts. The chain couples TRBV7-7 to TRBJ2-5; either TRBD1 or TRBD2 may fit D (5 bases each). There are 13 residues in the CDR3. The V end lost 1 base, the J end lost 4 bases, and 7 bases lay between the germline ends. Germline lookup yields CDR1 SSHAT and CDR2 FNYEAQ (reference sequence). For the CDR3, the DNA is TGTGCCAGCAGCTTAGGGGACCCAGAGACCCAGTACTTC. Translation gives CASSLGDPETQYF.

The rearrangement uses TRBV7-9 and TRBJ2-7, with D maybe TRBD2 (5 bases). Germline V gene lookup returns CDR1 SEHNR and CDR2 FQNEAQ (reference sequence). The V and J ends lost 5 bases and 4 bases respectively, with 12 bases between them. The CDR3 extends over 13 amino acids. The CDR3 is CASSRVSGYEQYF. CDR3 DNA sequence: TGTGCCAGCAGCAGGGTGTCGGGGTACGAGCAGTACTTC.

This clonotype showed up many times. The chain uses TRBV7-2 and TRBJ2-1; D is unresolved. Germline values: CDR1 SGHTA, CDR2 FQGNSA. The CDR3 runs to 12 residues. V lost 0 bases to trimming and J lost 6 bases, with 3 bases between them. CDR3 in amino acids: CASSLALNEQFF. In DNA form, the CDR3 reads TGTGCCAGCAGCTTAGCGCTCAATGAGCAGTTCTTC.

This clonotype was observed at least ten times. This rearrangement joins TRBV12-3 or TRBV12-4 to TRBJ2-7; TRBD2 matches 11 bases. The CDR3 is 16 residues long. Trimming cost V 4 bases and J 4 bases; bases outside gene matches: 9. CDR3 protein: CASSWGLAGGGYEQYF. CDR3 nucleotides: TGTGCCAGCAGTTGGGGGCTAGCGGGAGGCGGATACGAGCAGTACTTC.

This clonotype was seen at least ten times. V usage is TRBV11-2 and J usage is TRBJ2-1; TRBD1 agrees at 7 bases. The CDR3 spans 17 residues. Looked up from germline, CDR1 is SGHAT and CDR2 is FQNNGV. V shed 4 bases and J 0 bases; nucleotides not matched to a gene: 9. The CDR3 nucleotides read TGTGCCAGCAGCTACAGGGGTGGGTTTAGCTCCTACAATGAGCAGTTCTTC. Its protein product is CASSYRGGFSSYNEQFF. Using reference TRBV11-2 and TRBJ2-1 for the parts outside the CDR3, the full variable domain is EAGVAQSPRYKIIEKRQSVAFWCNPISGHATLYWYQQILGQGPKLLIQFQNNGVVDDSQLPKDRFSAERLKGVDSTLKIQPAKLEDSAVYLCASSYRGGFSSYNEQFFGPGTRLTVL.

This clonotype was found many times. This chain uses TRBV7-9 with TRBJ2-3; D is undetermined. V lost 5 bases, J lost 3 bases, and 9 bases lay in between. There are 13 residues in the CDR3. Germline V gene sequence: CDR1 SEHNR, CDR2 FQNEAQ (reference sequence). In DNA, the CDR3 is TGTGCCAGCAGCCCCCCGGTGACAGATACGCAGTATTTT. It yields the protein CASSPPVTDTQYF. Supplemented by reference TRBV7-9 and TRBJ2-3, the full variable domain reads DTGVSQNPRHKITKRGQNVTFRCDPISEHNRLYWYRQTLGQGPEFLTYFQNEAQLEKSRLLSDRFSAERPKGSFSTLEIQRTEQGDSAMYLCASSPPVTDTQYFGPGTRLTVL.

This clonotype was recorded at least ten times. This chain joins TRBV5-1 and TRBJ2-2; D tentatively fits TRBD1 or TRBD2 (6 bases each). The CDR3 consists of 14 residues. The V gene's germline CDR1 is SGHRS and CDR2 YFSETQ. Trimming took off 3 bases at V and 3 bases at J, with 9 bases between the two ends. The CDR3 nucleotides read TGCGCCAGCAGCTGGAGGGGGGACACCGGGGAGCTGTTTTTT. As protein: CASSWRGDTGELFF.

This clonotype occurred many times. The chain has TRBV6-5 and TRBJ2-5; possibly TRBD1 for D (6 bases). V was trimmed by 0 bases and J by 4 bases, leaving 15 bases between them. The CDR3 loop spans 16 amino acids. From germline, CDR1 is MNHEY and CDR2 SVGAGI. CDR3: CASSYSLTRGGETQYF. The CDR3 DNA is TGTGCCAGCAGTTACTCGCTCACCAGGGGCGGAGAGACCCAGTACTTC.

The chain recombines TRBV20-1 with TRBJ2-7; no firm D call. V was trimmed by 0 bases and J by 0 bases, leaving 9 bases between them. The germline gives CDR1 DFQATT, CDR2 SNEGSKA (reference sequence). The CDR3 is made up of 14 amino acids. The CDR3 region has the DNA TGCAGTGCTAGAGAGGCTCCTTCCTCCTACGAGCAGTACTTC. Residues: CSAREAPSSYEQYF.

DNA for the CDR3: TGCAGCGTGACAGGAAACTACGAGCAGTACTTC. Encoded protein: CSVTGNYEQYF. This sequence joins TRBV29-1 and TRBJ2-7; D possibly corresponds to TRBD1 (6 bases). The CDR3 runs to 11 residues. The germline CDR1 and CDR2 sequences are SQVTM and ANQGSEA. Trimming removed 6 bases at V and 3 bases at J, with 9 bases between.

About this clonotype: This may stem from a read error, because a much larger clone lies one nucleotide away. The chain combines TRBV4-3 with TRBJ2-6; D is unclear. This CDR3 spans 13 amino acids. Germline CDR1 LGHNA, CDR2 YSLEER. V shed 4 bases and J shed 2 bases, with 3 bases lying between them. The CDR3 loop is CASSLPGANVLTF. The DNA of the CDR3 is TGCGCCAGCAGCCTACCTGGGGCCAACGTCCTGACTTTC.

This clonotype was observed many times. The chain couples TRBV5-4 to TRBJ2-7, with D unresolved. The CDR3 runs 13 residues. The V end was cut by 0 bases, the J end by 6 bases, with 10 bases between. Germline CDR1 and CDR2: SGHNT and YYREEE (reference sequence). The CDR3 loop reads CASSLGVPGEQYF. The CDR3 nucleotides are TGTGCCAGCAGCTTGGGAGTCCCCGGCGAGCAGTACTTC. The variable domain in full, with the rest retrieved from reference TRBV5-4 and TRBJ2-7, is ETGVTQSPTHLIKTRGQQVTLRCSSQSGHNTVSWYQQALGQGPQFIFQYYREEENGRGNFPPRFSGLQFPNYSSELNVNALELDDSALYLCASSLGVPGEQYFGPGTRLTVT.

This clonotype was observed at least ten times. The CDR3 bases are TGTGCCAGCAGCTTACATTACGGTTCTGGGGATACGCAGTATTTT. Protein sequence: CASSLHYGSGDTQYF. The chain uses TRBV7-2 and TRBJ2-3; D is uncertain. This CDR3 region has 15 residues. The V gene lost 2 bases and the J gene lost 6 bases, with 15 bases spanning the gap. Germline CDR1 reads SGHTA; CDR2 reads FQGNSA.

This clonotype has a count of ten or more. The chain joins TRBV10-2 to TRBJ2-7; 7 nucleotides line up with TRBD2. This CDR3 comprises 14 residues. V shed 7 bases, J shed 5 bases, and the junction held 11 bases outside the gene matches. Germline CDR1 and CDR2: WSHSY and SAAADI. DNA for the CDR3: TGCGCCAGCATTGAAGCGGGGCCTCGGGACGAGCAGTACTTC. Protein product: CASIEAGPRDEQYF.

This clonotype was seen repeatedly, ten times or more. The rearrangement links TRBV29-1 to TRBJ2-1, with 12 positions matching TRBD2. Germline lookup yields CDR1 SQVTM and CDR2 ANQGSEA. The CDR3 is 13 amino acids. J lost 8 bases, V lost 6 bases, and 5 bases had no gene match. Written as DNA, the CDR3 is TGCAGCGTAGCTAGCGGGAGGGTCTATGAGCAGTTCTTC. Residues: CSVASGRVYEQFF.

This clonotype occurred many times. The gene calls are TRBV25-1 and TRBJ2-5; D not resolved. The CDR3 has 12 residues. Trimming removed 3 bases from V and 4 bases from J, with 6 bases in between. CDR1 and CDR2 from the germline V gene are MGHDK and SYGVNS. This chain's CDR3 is CASSELVETQYF. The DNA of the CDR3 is TGTGCCAGCAGTGAGCTAGTAGAGACCCAGTACTTC.